A selection of T cell receptor beta chains follows, all from one sample in a study of T cell changes during pregnancy in multiple sclerosis. TCRdb keeps only in-frame clones here, not all; method: immunoSEQ multiplex PCR. Of roughly 93,000 clones in the sample, around 90% were seen once. This sample comprised peripheral blood, obtained after pregnancy. These TCRs come from a female donor in good health, enrolled as a control in a pregnancy study. CDR3s include the opening cysteine and the closing phenylalanine or tryptophan. D genes are given only for firm matches. Expanded clones get a size class; other rows say once, few or many, or leave the size out.

>TRBJ2-7|NA|TRBV9|NA
TGTGCCAGCAGCCCGACCCGCCGGGACTCCCTCTACGAGCAGTACTTC
CASSPTRRDSLYEQYF
>TRBJ2-7|NA|TRBV5-4|TRBD2
TGTGCCAGCAGCCCGGGACTAGCGGCTATCTACGAGCAGTACTTC
CASSPGLAAIYEQYF
>TRBJ1-2|NA|TRBV9|NA
TGTGCCAGCAGCGTAGGAGGGAGGGGTGAGGGCTACACCTTC
CASSVGGRGEGYTF
>TRBJ1-2|NA|TRBV28|TRBD1
TGTGCCAGCAGTTTACGAGAGCAATGGGACAGGTGGGCTCCTGGCTACACCTTC
CASSLREQWDRWAPGYTF
>TRBJ2-2|once|TRBV6-1|NA
TGTGCCAGCCGCGAGTACACCGGGGAGCTGTTTTTT
CASREYTGELFF
>TRBJ1-4|NA|TRBV6-6|NA
TGTGCCAGCAGTAGTGGACAGTCGGGAAAACTGTTTTTT
CASSSGQSGKLFF
>TRBJ1-2|once|TRBV5-5|TRBD1
TGTGCCAGCAGCTTAGGGGACAGGGGGCGCGTCGGCGGCTACACCTTC
CASSLGDRGRVGGYTF
>TRBJ1-4|NA|TRBV19|NA
TGTGCCAGTAGTGTTTATCTCCGGGCTAATGAAAAACTGTTTTTT
CASSVYLRANEKLFF
>TRBJ1-5|few|TRBV6-1|NA
TGTGCCATACAGCCCCCTAGCAATCAGCCCCAGCATTTT
CAIQPPSNQPQHF
>TRBJ1-2|NA|TRBV5-1|NA
TGCGCCAGCAGCTTTTCGACAGGCCTCCAGGGGGGCTACACCTTC
CASSFSTGLQGGYTF
>TRBJ2-1|NA|TRBV7-8|TRBD2
TGTGCCAGCAGCCCCAAGGCGGGGACTAGCGGGACCTTCTCCTACAATGAGCAGTTCTTC
CASSPKAGTSGTFSYNEQFF
>TRBJ2-7|NA|TRBV5-5|TRBD2
TGTGCCAGCAGCTATGCGGCTAGCGGGATGTGGTACTTC
CASSYAASGMWYF
>TRBJ2-1|NA|TRBV18|TRBD1
TGTGCCAGCTCACCCCGACAGGGGGCGGTTGAGCAGTTCTTC
CASSPRQGAVEQFF
>TRBJ2-1|NA|TRBV14|TRBD1
TGTGCCAGCAGCCGACAGGGGTGGACGGTGGAGCAGTTCTTC
CASSRQGWTVEQFF
>TRBJ2-5|once|TRBV5-6|TRBD1
TGTGCCAGCAGTTACGGACAGGGCCGTGGAGAGACCCAGTACTTC
CASSYGQGRGETQYF
>TRBJ1-5|NA|TRBV6-1|NA
TGTGCCAGCAGTGAAGGATCAGGGCCTATGCCCCAGCATTTT
CASSEGSGPMPQHF
>TRBJ2-1|NA|TRBV7-6|TRBD2
TGTGCCAGCAGCCCTACCCCTCCGGGAGGTGAGCAGTTCTTC
CASSPTPPGGEQFF
>TRBJ2-5|NA|TRBV5-1|NA
TGCGCCAGCAGCTTGGTTGGTGGGAGTTACCTGGAGACCCAGTACTTC
CASSLVGGSYLETQYF
>TRBJ2-1|NA|TRBV11-2|TRBD1
TGTGCCAGCAGCTTAAGCTACGAAGGCACAGGGGAGTTCTTC
CASSLSYEGTGEFF
>TRBJ2-3|NA|TRBV6-1|TRBD2
TGTGCCAGCAGTGAAGGGGATAGCGGGATAGCAAGTACGCAGTATTTT
CASSEGDSGIASTQYF
>TRBJ2-2|NA|TRBV4-1|NA
TGCGCCAGCAGCCAGCCGGACAGACCTGCCGGGGAGCTGTTTTTT
CASSQPDRPAGELFF
>TRBJ1-5|NA|TRBV19|NA
TGTGCCAGTAGCGAGTGGGAGGGACGGGGCAATCAGCCCCAGCATTTT
CASSEWEGRGNQPQHF
>TRBJ2-7|NA|TRBV5-4|TRBD1
TGTGCCAGCAGCTCAACAGGGGTGCAGTACTTC
CASSSTGVQYF